The clone carrying this T cell receptor (beta chain) was observed once. Losses at the gene ends were 9 bases for V and 5 bases for J; bases not matched to a gene: 4. The CDR3 runs 13 residues. Germline-derived CDR1 and CDR2 are SNHLY and FYNNEI. The sample belongs to a study of blood T cell repertoires in COVID-19. The repertoire was sequenced with immunoSEQ multiplex PCR; TCRdb's copy has only in-frame clones and lacks some. The sample lists 200,000 to 300,000 clones, about nine tenths seen once, with 1.5% in the top ten. The sample comprised peripheral blood. This TCR derives from a woman aged 40 to 55 who had recovered from COVID-19. V usage is TRBV2 and J usage is TRBJ2-3; 11 nucleotides agree with TRBD1. CDR3 nucleotides: TGTGCCAGACGGGACAGGGGGAGAGATACGCAGTATTTT. Protein product: CARRDRGRDTQYF.